Presented here are 10 T cell receptor beta chains from one specimen sequenced in a study of blood T cell repertoires in COVID-19. The assay was immunoSEQ multiplex PCR, and TCRdb's table has in-frame clones only and misses some. This table holds over 50,000 clones, around 86% found once. Sequencing was done on a sample of peripheral blood. The receptors originated from a human donor in a cohort sampled during active COVID-19.

This clone was counted a few times. J is TRBJ1-5 and V is TRBV19; 9 bases fit TRBD1. Germline V gene data show CDR1 as LNHDA and CDR2 as SQIVND (reference sequence). Trimming cost V 4 bases and J 1 base; bases outside gene matches: 5. The CDR3 totals 16 residues. The CDR3 DNA reads TGTGCCAGTAGTACTTACAGGGGGCTCAGCAATCAGCCCCAGCATTTT. Its translation is CASSTYRGLSNQPQHF.

V gene TRBV28 combines with J gene TRBJ1-4; possible D gene TRBD1, 6 bases. The germline CDR1 and CDR2 sequences are MDHEN and SYDVKM. The CDR3 consists of 16 residues. V gave up 4 bases and J gave up 0 bases, with 12 bases separating them. The CDR3 bases are TGTGCCAGCAGTTCCGGACAGCTAGCAACTAATGAAAAACTGTTTTTT. This encodes CASSSGQLATNEKLFF.

The chain employs TRBV7-3 and TRBJ1-5; tentatively, D is TRBD1 (6 bases). Germline loops: CDR1 SGHTA, CDR2 FQGTGA. The CDR3 is made up of 16 amino acids. V lost 5 bases and J 3 bases, leaving 17 bases between the germline ends. Here the CDR3 DNA reads TGTGCCAGCAGCCTTGGACAGTCCTTTACCAATCAGCCCCAGCATTTT. Its protein product is CASSLGQSFTNQPQHF.

This chain joins TRBV5-1 and TRBJ2-5; TRBD1 agrees at 7 bases. There are 14 residues in the CDR3. Trimming took 5 bases from V and 4 from J; bases not matched to a gene: 8. Germline CDR1 is SGHRS and CDR2 is YFSETQ. CDR3 DNA: TGCGCCAGCAGACCACAGGGGATGCGAGAGACCCAGTACTTC. This codes for CASRPQGMRETQYF.

The rearrangement uses TRBV24-1 and TRBJ2-1; 9 bases fit TRBD1. This CDR3 has 16 residues. Germline CDR1 and CDR2: KGHDR and SFDVKD. J was trimmed by 8 bases and V by 3 bases; bases with no gene match: 10. CDR3 DNA sequence: TGTGCCACCAGTGATCACTCACAGGGGGCCGGCGATGAGCAGTTCTTC. Translation gives CATSDHSQGAGDEQFF.

The chain joins TRBV27 to TRBJ2-5; D gene unclear. Germline V gene lookup returns CDR1 MNHEY and CDR2 SMNVEV (reference sequence). The CDR3 contains 13 residues. The germline V and J ends were trimmed by 2 bases and 4 bases, with 8 bases remaining between them. The CDR3 DNA is TGTGCCAGCAGTTTACGGTCGTCAGAGACCCAGTACTTC. Its protein product is CASSLRSSETQYF.

The chain is built from TRBV27 and TRBJ2-5; TRBD1 matches 8 bases. Germline V gene lookup returns CDR1 MNHEY and CDR2 SMNVEV (reference sequence). V lost 5 bases and J lost 3; bases outside the gene matches: 11. The CDR3 contains 16 residues. The CDR3 bases are TGTGCCAGCAGTCAATATACCAGGGGGCTGGAAGAGACCCAGTACTTC. Translating it yields CASSQYTRGLEETQYF.

The rearrangement links TRBV25-1 to TRBJ1-1; D gene uncertain. This CDR3 has 13 amino acids. Deletions cut 6 bases from V and 5 bases from J, with 13 bases between. Germline V lookup: CDR1 MGHDK, CDR2 SYGVNS. CDR3 region: CASRYWSGTEAFF. CDR3 sequence (DNA): TGTGCCAGCAGATACTGGTCCGGTACTGAAGCTTTCTTT. Based on the CDR3 plus reference TRBV25-1 and TRBJ1-1, the full variable domain is EADIYQTPRYLVIGTGKKITLECSQTMGHDKMYWYQQDPGMELHLIHYSYGVNSTEKGDLSSESTVSRIRTEHFPLTLESARPSHTSQYLCASRYWSGTEAFFGQGTRLTVV.

The V gene is TRBV25-1, the J gene TRBJ2-1, with D tentatively TRBD1 (5 bases). Trimming left V 6 bases short and J 6 bases short, with 24 bases between. This CDR3 contains 17 residues. Germline CDR1 and CDR2: MGHDK and SYGVNS. CDR3 sequence: CASSEVVGQGTFNEQFF. CDR3 nucleotide sequence: TGTGCCAGCAGCGAGGTGGTAGGGCAGGGAACTTTCAATGAGCAGTTCTTC. The full variable domain, with the rest looked up from reference TRBV25-1 and TRBJ2-1, is EADIYQTPRYLVIGTGKKITLECSQTMGHDKMYWYQQDPGMELHLIHYSYGVNSTEKGDLSSESTVSRIRTEHFPLTLESARPSHTSQYLCASSEVVGQGTFNEQFFGPGTRLTVL.

CDR3 bases: TGTGCCAGCAGCGTATCTCCTAGTGCTAATGAGCAGTTCTTC. It encodes CASSVSPSANEQFF. This chain links TRBV9 with TRBJ2-1; D not resolved. The CDR3 is 14 amino acids. Per germline, CDR1 SGDLS and CDR2 YYNGEE. V lost 1 base, J lost 7 bases, and 12 bases lay in between.